This entry lists 2 T cell receptor beta chains sequenced from one sample in a study of T cells in Graves' hyperthyroidism and ophthalmopathy (dated by TCRdb to the late 2010s). The library was generated by multiplex PCR. The data were produced on an Illumina HiSeq 2000. TCR beta CDR3 regions were amplified from RNA transcripts. The TCR CDR3 was subjected to a first round of RT-PCR using the HTBI primer set and the Qiagen OneStep RT-PCR kit. The public reads were reprocessed in TCRdb via fastp at Q25 and MiXCR, keeping in-frame beta chains. Rows matching on CDR3 protein sequence are summarized as one entry with the most common DNA and genes. Present in this sample are roughly 570,000 distinct CDR3 sequences, about 45% of which were seen just once. In total, the top ten clones hold under 20% of the sample. The specimen sequenced was peripheral blood or thyroid tissue (not recorded which). The receptors here all came from an adult woman with Graves' disease, either hyperthyroidism or ophthalmopathy (not recorded which).

This clonotype came up many times. CDR3 DNA sequence: TGCAGTGCTACCCCGGAGACTAGCGTTTTACGCTCCTACGAGCAGTACTTC. Amino acids: CSATPETSVLRSYEQYF. The chain uses TRBV20-1 and TRBJ2-7, with 8 bases lining up with TRBD2. Looked up from germline, CDR1 is DFQATT and CDR2 is SNEGSKA (reference sequence). With 4 bases clipped from V and 0 bases from J, the junction kept 14 bases outside the gene matches. This CDR3 comprises 17 residues.

This clonotype was observed a handful of times. V gene TRBV2 combines with J gene TRBJ2-3, with 11 bases matching TRBD1. Germline V lookup: CDR1 SNHLY, CDR2 FYNNEI. This CDR3 has 14 residues. Losses at the gene ends were 5 bases for V and 6 bases for J; bases not matched to a gene: 4. The CDR3 DNA follows: TGTGCCAGCAGTCCCGGACAGGGGGCGGATACGCAGTATTTT. Translated, it gives CASSPGQGADTQYF.